This TCR beta chain was obtained from a study of T cells in Graves' hyperthyroidism and ophthalmopathy. This clonotype was seen only once. A read error is possible here, since a much larger clone lies one base away. TCR beta CDR3 regions were amplified from RNA. The HTBI set primed first-round TCR CDR3 RT-PCR. TCRdb itself ran the multiplex PCR reads through MiXCR, one entry per CDR3 protein. The data contain approximately 620,000 distinct CDR3 sequences, roughly 16% of them singletons. Ophthalmopathy patients had Clinical Activity Score at least 3, NOSPECS grade at least 4, duration under 3 months. Looked up from germline, CDR1 is SQVTM and CDR2 is ANQGSEA. CDR3 length: 17 residues.

The receptor comes from a woman in her thirties or forties with Graves' ophthalmopathy. The rearrangement links TRBV29-1 to TRBJ2-1, with 11 bases matching TRBD2. The DNA end favors TRBJ2-7, so the J call may be wrong. Sequenced sample: blood. The CDR3, as DNA: TGCAGCGTTGCAGGGGGAGGGACTAGCGGCCGCTACAATGAGCAGTACTTC. Encoded protein: CSVAGGGTSGRYNEQYF.